Listed below are T cell receptor beta chains from one sample, sequenced in a study of cytomegalovirus exposure and HLA in healthy donors. The repertoire was sequenced with immunoSEQ multiplex PCR; TCRdb's copy has only in-frame clones and lacks some. In the table there are around 130,000 clones, about 80% of which are singletons. The material sequenced was PBMCs. These receptors all come from a man aged 40-55 years in good health and CMV-seronegative. Each CDR3 is given with its conserved first and last residue. The D gene is left open where the match is weak. Size values are once, few and many counts, or a class for expanded clones, and some rows have none.

j_call v_call clone_size d_call cdr3_aa cdr3_nt
TRBJ1-2 TRBV30 - TRBD1 CAWKKLVGQTSPYGYTF TGTGCCTGGAAAAAGCTCGTGGGACAGACTTCGCCCTATGGCTACACCTTC
TRBJ1-1 TRBV5-1 - - CASSLATGGTEAFF TGCGCCAGCAGCTTGGCGACAGGAGGTACTGAAGCTTTCTTT
TRBJ1-6 TRBV27 - - CASRPRDTYNSPLHF TGTGCCAGCAGGCCCCGGGACACGTATAATTCACCCCTCCACTTT
TRBJ1-2 TRBV27 - - CASSPQINYGYTF TGTGCCAGCAGCCCACAGATTAACTATGGCTACACCTTC
TRBJ2-1 TRBV6-4 - - CLQGKQFF TGCCTACAGGGTAAGCAGTTCTTC
TRBJ2-7 TRBV28 once - CASKPGNGYEQYF TGTGCCAGCAAACCCGGGAATGGCTACGAGCAGTACTTC
TRBJ2-7 TRBV28 - TRBD1 CASSFRQGSPPLQYF TGTGCCAGCAGTTTTCGACAGGGGTCCCCCCCTCTGCAGTACTTC
TRBJ1-3 TRBV5-1 once - CASRPAGAPGNTIYF TGCGCCAGCAGACCCGCAGGCGCGCCTGGAAACACCATATATTTT
TRBJ1-4 TRBV4-1 - - CASSQPALGGDEKLFF TGCGCCAGCAGCCAACCCGCACTGGGGGGGGATGAAAAACTGTTTTTT
TRBJ1-6 TRBV6-1 - TRBD1 CASSERQGASLHF TGTGCCAGCAGTGAAAGGCAGGGGGCTTCCCTCCACTTT
TRBJ2-3 TRBV6-1 - - CASSSHSTDTQYF TGTGCCAGCAGTTCCCATAGCACAGATACGCAGTATTTT
TRBJ2-7 TRBV4-1 - - CASSQGQDYEQYF TGCGCCAGCAGCCAAGGGCAGGACTACGAGCAGTACTTC
TRBJ2-6 TRBV19 - TRBD1 CASSIVRTGAGANVLTF TGTGCCAGTAGTATAGTTAGGACAGGGGCTGGGGCCAACGTCCTGACTTTC
TRBJ2-3 TRBV29-1 - TRBD2 CSDRLAGTDTQYF TGCAGCGATAGACTAGCGGGGACAGATACGCAGTATTTT
TRBJ2-1 TRBV27 - TRBD2 CASSPSGTSGYNEQFF TGTGCCAGCAGCCCATCCGGGACTAGCGGGTACAATGAGCAGTTCTTC
TRBJ1-2 TRBV30 - - CAWSASTEACGYTF TGTGCCTGGAGTGCTTCGACAGAAGCCTGTGGCTACACCTTC
TRBJ2-7 TRBV28 few TRBD2 CASSPQREVLSYEQYF TGTGCCAGCAGTCCCCAGCGGGAGGTACTTTCCTACGAGCAGTACTTC
TRBJ2-5 TRBV5-4 - TRBD2 CASSARTSGLQETQYF TGTGCCAGCAGCGCCAGGACTAGCGGCCTACAAGAGACCCAGTACTTC
TRBJ2-3 TRBV14 - TRBD2 CASSHLAGGSTDTQYF TGTGCCAGCAGCCATCTAGCGGGGGGGAGCACAGATACGCAGTATTTT
TRBJ1-2 TRBV2 - TRBD1 CASSSGTGGRGYTF TGTGCCAGCAGTTCCGGGACAGGGGGCCGAGGCTACACCTTC
TRBJ2-7 TRBV27 - - CASSFPRGEQYF TGTGCCAGCAGTTTCCCACGGGGCGAGCAGTACTTC
TRBJ2-2 TRBV11-2 once - CASRWDLNTGELFF TGTGCCAGCAGGTGGGACTTAAACACCGGGGAGCTGTTTTTT
TRBJ1-5 TRBV6-1 - TRBD1 CASSEVGWTGTRNQPQHF TGTGCCAGCAGTGAAGTCGGGTGGACAGGGACACGGAATCAGCCCCAGCATTTT